These T cell receptor beta chains were read from a single sample in a study of T cell responses to AZD1222 COVID-19 vaccine. TCRdb's table, derived via immunoSEQ multiplex PCR, lists solely in-frame clones and lacks some. The table shows under 85,000 clones, with about nine tenths occurring only once. Sample: peripheral blood, taken on day 0 of AZD1222 vaccination. All receptors come from an adult in good health. The CDR3 runs from the conserved cysteine through the conserved F or W. The order of the fields is D gene, V gene, clone size, J gene, CDR3 DNA, CDR3 protein. The D gene is left open where the match is weak. Only part of the rows carry a size: once, few, many, or a class if the clone is expanded.

D: TRBD2; V: TRBV7-3; size: -; J: TRBJ2-3; DNA: TGTGCCAGCAGCTTAGAAGCGGGAAGCACAGATACGCAGTATTTT; CDR3: CASSLEAGSTDTQYF
D: -; V: TRBV18; size: -; J: TRBJ2-1; DNA: TGTGCCAGCTCACCAAAGGAACGTCTAGCGTACAATGAGCAGTTCTTC; CDR3: CASSPKERLAYNEQFF
D: -; V: TRBV4-3; size: -; J: TRBJ1-3; DNA: TGCGCCAGCAGCCAAGCCGCTGTGAGGGCAGGAAACACCATATATTTT; CDR3: CASSQAAVRAGNTIYF
D: TRBD2; V: TRBV5-1; size: -; J: TRBJ2-7; DNA: TGCGCCAGCAGCTTGGGGGTAGCGGGAGGCGACGAGCAGTACTTC; CDR3: CASSLGVAGGDEQYF
D: TRBD1; V: TRBV11-3; size: -; J: TRBJ2-5; DNA: TGTGCCAGCAGCTTAGACAGGACAGGGGGCTTTGAAGAGACCCAGTACTTC; CDR3: CASSLDRTGGFEETQYF
D: -; V: TRBV10-1; size: -; J: TRBJ1-6; DNA: TGCGCCACCCCGGAGGGAAATTCACCCCTCCACTTT; CDR3: CATPEGNSPLHF
D: TRBD2; V: TRBV29-1; size: -; J: TRBJ2-7; DNA: TGCAGCGCCGGTTATAGCGGGAGCTACGAGCAGTACTTC; CDR3: CSAGYSGSYEQYF
D: -; V: TRBV27; size: -; J: TRBJ1-1; DNA: TGTGCCAGCAGTCGAGTTATGAACACTGAAGCTTTCTTT; CDR3: CASSRVMNTEAFF
D: TRBD1; V: TRBV5-1; size: -; J: TRBJ2-5; DNA: TGCGCCAGCAGCCTCACAGGGGGAGCACAAGAGACCCAGTACTTC; CDR3: CASSLTGGAQETQYF
D: -; V: TRBV27; size: -; J: TRBJ1-1; DNA: TGTGCCAGCAACAAAACTGAAGCTTTCTTT; CDR3: CASNKTEAFF
D: -; V: TRBV7-6; size: -; J: TRBJ1-1; DNA: TGTGCCAGCAGCGTGGAAGTAGGCGCCGACGCTGAAGCTTTCTTT; CDR3: CASSVEVGADAEAFF
D: -; V: TRBV6-5; size: -; J: TRBJ1-1; DNA: TGTGCCAGCAGTCCCCCTAATTTTGAGAGATCGGAAGCTTTCTTT; CDR3: CASSPPNFERSEAFF
D: -; V: TRBV4-3; size: -; J: TRBJ2-2; DNA: TGCGCCAGCAGCCAAGGGATGACAGTTCCAGGAGGGGAGCTGTTTTTT; CDR3: CASSQGMTVPGGELFF
D: TRBD1; V: TRBV28; size: few; J: TRBJ1-1; DNA: TGTGCCAGCAGTTTGGCGGGACAGCTCATGAACACTGAAGCTTTCTTT; CDR3: CASSLAGQLMNTEAFF
D: TRBD2; V: TRBV7-9; size: -; J: TRBJ2-2; DNA: TGTGCCAGCAGCTTAGCGGCTAGCGGGATGAACACCGGGGAGCTGTTTTTT; CDR3: CASSLAASGMNTGELFF
D: -; V: TRBV15; size: few; J: TRBJ1-4; DNA: TGTGCCACCAGCAGAGACGGGGGTCCTGGGGAAAAACTGTTTTTT; CDR3: CATSRDGGPGEKLFF
D: -; V: TRBV6-5; size: once; J: TRBJ1-2; DNA: TGTGCCAGCAGTCGCGACAGTTACTATGGCTACACCTTC; CDR3: CASSRDSYYGYTF
D: -; V: TRBV3-1/TRBV3-2; size: few; J: TRBJ2-5; DNA: TGTGCCAGCAGCCAATTGCAGGGGTTCCAAGAGACCCAGTACTTC; CDR3: CASSQLQGFQETQYF
D: TRBD2; V: TRBV28; size: -; J: TRBJ2-5; DNA: TGTGCTTCCCAAGCGGGAGGGCTGAAGACCCAGTACTTC; CDR3: CASQAGGLKTQYF